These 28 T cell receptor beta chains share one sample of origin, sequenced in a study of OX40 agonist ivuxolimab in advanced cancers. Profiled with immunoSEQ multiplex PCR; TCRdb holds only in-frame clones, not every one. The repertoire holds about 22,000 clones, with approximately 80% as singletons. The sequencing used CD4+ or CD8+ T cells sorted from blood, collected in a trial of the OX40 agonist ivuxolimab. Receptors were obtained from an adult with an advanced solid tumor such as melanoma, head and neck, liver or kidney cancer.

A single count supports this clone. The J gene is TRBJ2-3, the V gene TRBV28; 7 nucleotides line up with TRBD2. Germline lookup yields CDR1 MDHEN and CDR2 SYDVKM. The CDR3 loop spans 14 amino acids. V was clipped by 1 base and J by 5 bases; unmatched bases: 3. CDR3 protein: CASSLSSGGDTQYF. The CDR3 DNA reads TGTGCCAGCAGTTTATCTAGCGGCGGAGATACGCAGTATTTT.

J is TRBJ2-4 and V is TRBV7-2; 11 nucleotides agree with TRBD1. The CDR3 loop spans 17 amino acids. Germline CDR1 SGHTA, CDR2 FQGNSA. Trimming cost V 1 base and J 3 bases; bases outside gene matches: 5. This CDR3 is CASSLVDRGLVKNIQYF. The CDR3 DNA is TGTGCCAGCAGCTTAGTGGACAGGGGGCTTGTCAAAAACATTCAGTACTTC. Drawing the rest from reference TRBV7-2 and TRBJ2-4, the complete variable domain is GAGVSQSPSNKVTEKGKDVELRCDPISGHTALYWYRQSLGQGLEFLIYFQGNSAPDKSGLPSDRFSAERTGGSVSTLTIQRTQQEDSAVYLCASSLVDRGLVKNIQYFGAGTRLSVL.

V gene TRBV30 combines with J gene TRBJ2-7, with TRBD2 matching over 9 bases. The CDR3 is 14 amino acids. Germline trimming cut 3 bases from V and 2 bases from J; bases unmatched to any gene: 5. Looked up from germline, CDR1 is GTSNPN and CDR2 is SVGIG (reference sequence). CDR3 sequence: CAWRRERGAYEQYF. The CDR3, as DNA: TGTGCCTGGAGGCGGGAGCGGGGGGCCTACGAGCAGTACTTC.

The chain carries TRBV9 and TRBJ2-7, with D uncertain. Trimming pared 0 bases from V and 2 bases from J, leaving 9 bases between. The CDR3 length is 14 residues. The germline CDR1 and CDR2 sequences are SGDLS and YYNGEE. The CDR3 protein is CASSVDIFPYEQYF. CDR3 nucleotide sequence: TGTGCCAGCAGCGTAGATATTTTCCCCTACGAGCAGTACTTC.

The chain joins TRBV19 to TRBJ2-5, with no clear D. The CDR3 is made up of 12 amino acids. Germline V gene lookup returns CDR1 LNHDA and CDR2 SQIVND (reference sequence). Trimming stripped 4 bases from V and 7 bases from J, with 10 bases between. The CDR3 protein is CASSKELGTQYF. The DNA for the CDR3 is TGTGCCAGTAGTAAGGAGCTGGGGACCCAGTACTTC.

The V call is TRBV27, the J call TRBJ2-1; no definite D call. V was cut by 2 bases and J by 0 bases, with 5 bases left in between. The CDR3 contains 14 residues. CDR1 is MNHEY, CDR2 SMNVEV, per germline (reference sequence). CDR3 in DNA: TGTGCCAGCAGTTTAGAGAGCTCCTACAATGAGCAGTTCTTC. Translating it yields CASSLESSYNEQFF.

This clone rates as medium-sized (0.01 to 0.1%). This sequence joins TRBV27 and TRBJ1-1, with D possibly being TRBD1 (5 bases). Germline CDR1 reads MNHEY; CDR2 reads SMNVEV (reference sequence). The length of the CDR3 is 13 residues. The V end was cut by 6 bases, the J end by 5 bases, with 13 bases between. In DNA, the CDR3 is TGTGCCAGCAGCCCGGGGGTCGGGACTGAAGCTTTCTTT. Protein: CASSPGVGTEAFF.

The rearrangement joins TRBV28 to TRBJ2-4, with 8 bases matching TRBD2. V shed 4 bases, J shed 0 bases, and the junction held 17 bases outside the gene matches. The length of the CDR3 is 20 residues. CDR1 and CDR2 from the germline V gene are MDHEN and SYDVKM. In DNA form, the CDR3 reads TGTGCCAGCAGTTCTTGGGGGGTTGAGCGGGAGTCCTTAGCCAAAAACATTCAGTACTTC. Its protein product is CASSSWGVERESLAKNIQYF. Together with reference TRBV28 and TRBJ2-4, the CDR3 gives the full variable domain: DVKVTQSSRYLVKRTGEKVFLECVQDMDHENMFWYRQDPGLGLRLIYFSYDVKMKEKGDIPEGYSVSREKKERFSLILESASTNQTSMYLCASSSWGVERESLAKNIQYFGAGTRLSVL.

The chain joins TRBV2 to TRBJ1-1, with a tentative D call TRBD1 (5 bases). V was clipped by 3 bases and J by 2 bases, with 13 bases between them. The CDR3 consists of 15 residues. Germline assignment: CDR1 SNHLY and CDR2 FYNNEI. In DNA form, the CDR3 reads TGTGCCAGCAGTGACGTAGACAGCTCTAACACTGAAGCTTTCTTT. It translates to CASSDVDSSNTEAFF.

The CDR3 DNA is TGTGCCAGCAGTTTGGTCCGGAGGGGAGGCGAGCAGTACTTC. Translation gives CASSLVRRGGEQYF. This chain joins TRBV27 and TRBJ2-7; maybe TRBD2 (6 bases). The V gene's germline CDR1 is MNHEY and CDR2 SMNVEV (reference sequence). The CDR3 contains 14 residues. V lost 3 bases and J lost 6, with 15 bases in between.

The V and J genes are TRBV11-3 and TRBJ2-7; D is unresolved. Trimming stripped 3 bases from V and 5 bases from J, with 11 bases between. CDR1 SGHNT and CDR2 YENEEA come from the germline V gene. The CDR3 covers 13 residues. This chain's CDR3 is CASSFTIRNEQYF. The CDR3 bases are TGTGCCAGCAGCTTTACGATTCGAAACGAGCAGTACTTC. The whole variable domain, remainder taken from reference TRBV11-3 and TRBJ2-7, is EAGVVQSPRYKIIEKKQPVAFWCNPISGHNTLYWYLQNLGQGPELLIRYENEEAVDDSQLPKDRFSAERLKGVDSTLKIQPAELGDSAVYLCASSFTIRNEQYFGPGTRLTVT.

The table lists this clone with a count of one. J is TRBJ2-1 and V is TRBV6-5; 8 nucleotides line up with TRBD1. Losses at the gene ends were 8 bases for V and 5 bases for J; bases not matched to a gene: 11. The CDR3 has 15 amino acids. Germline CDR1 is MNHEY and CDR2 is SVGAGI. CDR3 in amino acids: CASFAGGWGNNEQFF. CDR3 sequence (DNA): TGTGCCAGCTTCGCAGGGGGCTGGGGGAACAATGAGCAGTTCTTC.

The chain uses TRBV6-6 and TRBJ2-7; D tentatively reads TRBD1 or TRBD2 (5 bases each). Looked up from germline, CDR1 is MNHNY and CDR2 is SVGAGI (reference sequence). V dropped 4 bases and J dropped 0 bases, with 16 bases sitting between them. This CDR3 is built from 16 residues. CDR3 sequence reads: CASSLAGTLSSYEQYF. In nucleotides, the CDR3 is TGTGCCAGCAGTTTGGCTGGGACGTTAAGCTCCTACGAGCAGTACTTC.

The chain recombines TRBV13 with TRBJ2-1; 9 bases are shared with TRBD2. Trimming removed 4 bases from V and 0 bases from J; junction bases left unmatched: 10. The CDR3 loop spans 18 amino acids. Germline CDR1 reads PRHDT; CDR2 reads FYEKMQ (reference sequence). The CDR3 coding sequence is TGTGCCAGCAGCTCCGGGCTAGCGGGACGGGGCTCCTACAATGAGCAGTTCTTC. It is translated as CASSSGLAGRGSYNEQFF.

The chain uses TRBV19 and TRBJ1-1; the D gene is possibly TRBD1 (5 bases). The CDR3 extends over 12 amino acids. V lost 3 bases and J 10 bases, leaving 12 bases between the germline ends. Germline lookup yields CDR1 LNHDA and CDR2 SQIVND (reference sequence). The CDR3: CASSISGRGAFF. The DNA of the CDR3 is TGTGCCAGTAGTATTTCGGGGAGGGGAGCTTTCTTT.

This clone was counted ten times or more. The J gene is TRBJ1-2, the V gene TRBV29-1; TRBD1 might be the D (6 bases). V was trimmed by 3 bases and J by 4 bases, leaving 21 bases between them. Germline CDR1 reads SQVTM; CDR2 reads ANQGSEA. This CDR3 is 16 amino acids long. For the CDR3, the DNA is TGCAGCGTTGATTTGGAGGGGGGAGGGCCTACCTATGGCTACACCTTC. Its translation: CSVDLEGGGPTYGYTF.

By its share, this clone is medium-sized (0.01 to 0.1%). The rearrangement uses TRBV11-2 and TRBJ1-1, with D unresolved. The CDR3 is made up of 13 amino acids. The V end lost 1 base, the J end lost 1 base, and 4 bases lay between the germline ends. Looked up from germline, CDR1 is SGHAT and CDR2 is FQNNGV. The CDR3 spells CASSLGANTEAFF. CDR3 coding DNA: TGTGCCAGCAGCTTAGGAGCGAACACTGAAGCTTTCTTT.

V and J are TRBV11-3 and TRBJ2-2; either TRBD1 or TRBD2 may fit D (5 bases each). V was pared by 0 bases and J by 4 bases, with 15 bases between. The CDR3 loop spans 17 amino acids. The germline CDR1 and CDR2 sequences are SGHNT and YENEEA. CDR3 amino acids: CASSLDPGPGPTGELFF. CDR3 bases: TGTGCCAGCAGCTTAGATCCGGGGCCAGGGCCCACCGGGGAGCTGTTTTTT.

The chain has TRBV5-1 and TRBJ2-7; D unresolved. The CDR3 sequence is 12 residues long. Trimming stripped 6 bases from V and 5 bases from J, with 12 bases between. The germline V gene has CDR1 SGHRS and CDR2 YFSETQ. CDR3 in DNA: TGCGCCAGCATACGGGCTAACCACGAGCAGTACTTC. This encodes CASIRANHEQYF.

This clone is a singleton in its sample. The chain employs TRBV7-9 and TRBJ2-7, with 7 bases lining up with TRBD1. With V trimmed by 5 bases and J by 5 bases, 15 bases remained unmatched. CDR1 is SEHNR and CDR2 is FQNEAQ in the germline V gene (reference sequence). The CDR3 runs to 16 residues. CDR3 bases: TGTGCCAGCAGCAACAACAGGGGACAAGCTCCTGACGAGCAGTACTTC. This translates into CASSNNRGQAPDEQYF.

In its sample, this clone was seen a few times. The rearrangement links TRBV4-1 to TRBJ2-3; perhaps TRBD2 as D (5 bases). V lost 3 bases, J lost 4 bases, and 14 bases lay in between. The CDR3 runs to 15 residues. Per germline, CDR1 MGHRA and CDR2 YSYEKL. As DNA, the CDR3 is TGCGCCAGCAGCCAGGCCGGCGGGTGGGCAGATACGCAGTATTTT. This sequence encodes CASSQAGGWADTQYF.

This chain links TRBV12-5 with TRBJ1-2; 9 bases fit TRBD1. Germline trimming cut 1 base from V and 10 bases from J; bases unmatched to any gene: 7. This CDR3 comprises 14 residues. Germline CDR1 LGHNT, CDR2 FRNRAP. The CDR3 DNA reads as TGTGCTAGTGGTTTGGCGGGGACAGGGTTAGACTACACCTTC. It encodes CASGLAGTGLDYTF. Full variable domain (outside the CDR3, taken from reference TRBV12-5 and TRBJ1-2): DARVTQTPRHKVTEMGQEVTMRCQPILGHNTVFWYRQTMMQGLELLAYFRNRAPLDDSGMPKDRFSAEMPDATLATLKIQPSEPRDSAVYFCASGLAGTGLDYTFGSGTRLTVV.

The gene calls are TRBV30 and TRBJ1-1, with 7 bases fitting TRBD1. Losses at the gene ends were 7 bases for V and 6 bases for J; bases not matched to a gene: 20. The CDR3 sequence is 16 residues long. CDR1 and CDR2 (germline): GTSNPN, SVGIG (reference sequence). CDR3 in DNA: TGTGCCTCCTACCCCTCCCAGGGGGGATCGATCTCTGAAGCTTTCTTT. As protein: CASYPSQGGSISEAFF.

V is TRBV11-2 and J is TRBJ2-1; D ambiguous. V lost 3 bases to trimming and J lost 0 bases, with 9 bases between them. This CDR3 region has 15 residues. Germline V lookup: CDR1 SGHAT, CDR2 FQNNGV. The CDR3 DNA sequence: TGTGCCAGCAGCTTTTTCTCGAGCTCCTACAATGAGCAGTTCTTC. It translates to CASSFFSSSYNEQFF.

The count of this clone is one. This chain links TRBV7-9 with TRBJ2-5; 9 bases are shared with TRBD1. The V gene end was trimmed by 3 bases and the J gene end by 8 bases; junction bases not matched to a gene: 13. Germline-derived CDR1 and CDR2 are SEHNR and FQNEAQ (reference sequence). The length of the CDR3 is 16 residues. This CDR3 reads CASSLTGTGKLRTQYF. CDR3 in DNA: TGTGCCAGCAGCTTGACCGGGACAGGGAAACTGAGAACCCAGTACTTC.

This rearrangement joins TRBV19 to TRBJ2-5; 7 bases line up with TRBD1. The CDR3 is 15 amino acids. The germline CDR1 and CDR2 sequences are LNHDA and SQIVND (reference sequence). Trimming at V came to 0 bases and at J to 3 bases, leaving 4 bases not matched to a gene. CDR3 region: CASSIELDREETQYF. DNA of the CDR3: TGTGCCAGTAGTATAGAACTAGACAGGGAAGAGACCCAGTACTTC.

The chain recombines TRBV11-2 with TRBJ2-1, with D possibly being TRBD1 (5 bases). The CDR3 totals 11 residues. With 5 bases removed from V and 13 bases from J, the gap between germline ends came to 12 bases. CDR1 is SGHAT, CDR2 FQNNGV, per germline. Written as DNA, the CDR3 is TGTGCCAGCAGCCCAGGGTTAGCCCAGTTCTTC. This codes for CASSPGLAQFF.

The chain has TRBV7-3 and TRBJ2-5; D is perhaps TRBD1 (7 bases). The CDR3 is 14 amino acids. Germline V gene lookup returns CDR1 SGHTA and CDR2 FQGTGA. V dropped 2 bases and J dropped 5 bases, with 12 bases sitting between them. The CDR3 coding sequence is TGTGCCAGCAGCTTAGGAGGGGGCAGTGAGACCCAGTACTTC. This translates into CASSLGGGSETQYF.